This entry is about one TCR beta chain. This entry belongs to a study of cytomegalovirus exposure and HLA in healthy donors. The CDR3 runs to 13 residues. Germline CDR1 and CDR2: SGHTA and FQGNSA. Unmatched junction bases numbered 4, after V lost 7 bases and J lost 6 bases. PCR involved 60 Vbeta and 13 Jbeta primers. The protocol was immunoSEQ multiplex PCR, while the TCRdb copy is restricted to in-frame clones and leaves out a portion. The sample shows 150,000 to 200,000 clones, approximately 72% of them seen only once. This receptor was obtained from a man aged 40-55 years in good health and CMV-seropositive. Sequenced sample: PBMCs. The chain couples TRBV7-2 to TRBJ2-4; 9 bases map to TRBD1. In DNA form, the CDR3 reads TGTGCCAGCACCCTACAGGGGGCAAACATTCAGTACTTC. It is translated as CASTLQGANIQYF.